These 8 T cell receptor beta chains came from one sample sequenced in a study of CD8 T cells in Susac syndrome. RNA was extracted with the RNeasy kit, and a quantity of roughly 0.5 to 1 ug was reverse transcribed using random hexamers. TCRdb reprocessed the immunoSEQ multiplex PCR reads via MiXCR and lists one record per CDR3 protein. The table records hundreds of thousands of distinct CDR3 sequences, 95% of them present only once. The sample was CD4+ T cells from PBMCs. These receptors were taken from a human donor with multiple sclerosis.

CDR3 residues: CASSWRQGPYEQYF. For the CDR3, the DNA is TGTGCCAGCAGCTGGCGACAGGGCCCCTACGAGCAGTACTTC. The rearrangement uses TRBV7-2 and TRBJ2-7, with 7 bases aligning to TRBD1. J gave up 2 bases and V 4 bases, and 5 bases lay outside the gene matches. Germline-derived CDR1 and CDR2 are SGHTA and FQGNSA. This CDR3 contains 14 residues.

This clonotype appeared a single time. This chain connects TRBV12-3 or TRBV12-4 to TRBJ1-6; D is possibly TRBD1 (5 bases). V shed 7 bases and J shed 8 bases, with 15 bases lying between them. CDR3 size: 14 residues. In DNA, the CDR3 is TGTGCCAGCACCTCCCGGGGGGATCATTCACCCCTCCACTTT. It translates to CASTSRGDHSPLHF.

This rearrangement joins TRBV20-1 to TRBJ2-4; D is tentatively TRBD1 or TRBD2 (5 bases each). The CDR3 is 13 amino acids. Trimming removed 3 bases at V and 6 bases at J, with 12 bases between. Germline V gene sequence: CDR1 DFQATT, CDR2 SNEGSKA (reference sequence). The CDR3 protein is CSASAGRRNIQYF. CDR3 nucleotides: TGCAGTGCTAGTGCAGGGAGAAGAAACATTCAGTACTTC.

The gene calls are TRBV2 and TRBJ1-1, with D hard to call. Per the germline V gene, CDR1 is SNHLY and CDR2 is FYNNEI. This CDR3 comprises 14 residues. Trimming removed 8 bases from V and 4 bases from J, with 17 bases in between. In DNA form, the CDR3 reads TGTGCCAGCCTAATCAAGGTCGGTGGCACTGAAGCTTTCTTT. As protein: CASLIKVGGTEAFF.

The V call is TRBV29-1, the J call TRBJ2-3; no reliable D call. The length of the CDR3 is 14 residues. Per the germline V gene, CDR1 is SQVTM and CDR2 is ANQGSEA. The germline V and J ends were trimmed by 4 bases and 3 bases, with 14 bases remaining between them. CDR3 amino acids: CSVVARVGTDTQYF. DNA of the CDR3: TGCAGCGTTGTCGCTCGGGTGGGGACAGATACGCAGTATTTT.

The rearrangement links TRBV6-2 or TRBV6-3 to TRBJ2-5; 8 bases are a match to TRBD1. V dropped 0 bases and J dropped 3; count of bases not matched to a gene: 6. The germline V gene encodes CDR1 MNHEY and CDR2 SVGEGT. CDR3 length: 16 amino acids. This CDR3 is CASSYSPGGLEETQYF. CDR3 bases: TGTGCCAGCAGTTACTCACCAGGGGGCTTGGAAGAGACCCAGTACTTC.

The chain has TRBV7-3 and TRBJ2-3, with D unresolved. This CDR3 is 14 amino acids long. Germline V lookup: CDR1 SGHTA, CDR2 FQGTGA. Trimming left V 3 bases short and J 2 bases short, with 9 bases between. This CDR3 reads CASSLGSHTDTQYF. The CDR3 DNA sequence: TGTGCCAGCAGCTTGGGCTCCCACACAGATACGCAGTATTTT.

The rearrangement joins TRBV7-9 to TRBJ2-5; D perhaps matches TRBD1 (6 bases). The germline V gene encodes CDR1 SEHNR and CDR2 FQNEAQ (reference sequence). V gave up 4 bases and J gave up 1 base, with 10 bases separating them. The CDR3 runs 14 residues. DNA of the CDR3: TGTGCCAGCAGCTCCAGGGGAACCCAAGAGACCCAGTACTTC. Translation: CASSSRGTQETQYF.